These 10 T cell receptor beta chains were all obtained from the same sample, sequenced in a study of a mutant IDH1 vaccine in newly diagnosed glioma (dated by TCRdb to the early 2020s). The time point tag for this specimen amounts to: week 23, last vaccination. Every vaccine dose consisted of 300 ug of a 20-mer mutant IDH1 peptide in Montanide, administered subcutaneously together with topical imiquimod. Library preparation employed the immunoSEQ multiplex PCR assay. Imported from immuneACCESS, the table was reduced by TCRdb to in-frame sequences with V and J called. These copies leave out some clones; in studies compared against another copy, an unresolved V gene accounts for under half, and the cause of the remainder is not known. This sample is represented by some 42,000 clones; around 76% of them were singletons. Roughly 4.8% of the sample comes from the top ten. These receptors' targets are unknown.

Material: PBMCs, obtained from a glioma patient whose treatment included an IDH1 peptide vaccine. The receptor source for this set is a man aged 45-60 years with glioma.

This chain uses TRBV19 with TRBJ1-2; D unresolved. Trimming took off 6 bases at V and 8 bases at J, with 25 bases between the two ends. The CDR3 consists of 16 residues. Germline values: CDR1 LNHDA, CDR2 SQIVND (reference sequence). CDR3 sequence: CASRPGDAPFLRGYTF. The CDR3 nucleotides are TGTGCCAGTAGGCCCGGGGATGCCCCATTTTTGCGCGGCTACACCTTC. The whole variable domain, remainder taken from reference TRBV19 and TRBJ1-2, is DGGITQSPKYLFRKEGQNVTLSCEQNLNHDAMYWYRQDPGQGLRLIYYSQIVNDFQKGDIAEGYSVSREKKESFPLTVTSAQKNPTAFYLCASRPGDAPFLRGYTFGSGTRLTVV.

This chain uses TRBV2 with TRBJ1-3; D gene uncertain. Germline values: CDR1 SNHLY, CDR2 FYNNEI. Trimming cost V 7 bases and J 0 bases, with 7 bases left between them. The CDR3 has 13 residues. CDR3 amino acids: CASTQSSGNTIYF. The CDR3 DNA is TGTGCCAGCACGCAGTCCTCTGGAAACACCATATATTTT.

V gene TRBV27 combines with J gene TRBJ2-3; D is perhaps TRBD2 (6 bases). Deletions cut 6 bases from V and 5 bases from J, with 12 bases between. The CDR3 has 13 residues. Germline-derived CDR1 and CDR2 are MNHEY and SMNVEV (reference sequence). CDR3 sequence: CASRLWGEDTQYF. The CDR3 DNA reads TGTGCCAGCAGACTATGGGGGGAAGATACGCAGTATTTT.

This clone was counted only a few times. This sequence joins TRBV7-9 and TRBJ2-3; maybe TRBD2 (5 bases). This CDR3 has 14 amino acids. Germline lookup yields CDR1 SEHNR and CDR2 FQNEAQ (reference sequence). Trimming removed 1 base from V and 10 bases from J, with 15 bases in between. The CDR3 protein is CASSLGGPSRAQYF. CDR3 DNA: TGTGCCAGCAGCTTAGGGGGTCCCTCGAGGGCGCAGTATTTT.

This clone appeared once. The V and J genes are TRBV5-1 and TRBJ2-6; the D is unclear. V shed 6 bases and J shed 2 bases, with 6 bases lying between them. The CDR3 consists of 13 residues. Per the germline V gene, CDR1 is SGHRS and CDR2 is YFSETQ. CDR3 amino acids: CASTETGANVLTF. The CDR3 DNA reads as TGCGCCAGCACCGAAACTGGGGCCAACGTCCTGACTTTC.

The J gene is TRBJ1-3, the V gene TRBV20-1; D is unresolved. The CDR3 contains 11 residues. Germline lookup yields CDR1 DFQATT and CDR2 SNEGSKA (reference sequence). The V end was cut by 5 bases, the J end by 3 bases, with 5 bases between. CDR3 sequence reads: CSAPYGNTIYF. The CDR3 DNA follows: TGCAGTGCTCCTTATGGAAACACCATATATTTT.

This chain links TRBV4-1 with TRBJ1-5; tentative D call: TRBD1 (6 bases). With 4 bases removed from V and 6 bases from J, the gap between germline ends came to 22 bases. The CDR3 has 17 amino acids. CDR1 is MGHRA and CDR2 is YSYEKL in the germline V gene. The CDR3 DNA reads as TGCGCCAGCAGCCCTGGGGGGATGGGGGGCCTGGCTCAGCCCCAGCATTTT. It yields the protein CASSPGGMGGLAQPQHF.

This clone came up a few times. The chain couples TRBV28 to TRBJ2-7, with 10 bases that match TRBD1. Germline CDR1 is MDHEN and CDR2 is SYDVKM. The CDR3 runs to 13 residues. V trimming: 5 bases; J trimming: 3 bases; junction bases outside the gene matches: 1. CDR3 nucleotides: TGTGCCAGCAGTCGGACAGGGGGCTACGAGCAGTACTTC. Protein sequence: CASSRTGGYEQYF.

The rearrangement links TRBV5-4 to TRBJ1-1, with a possible D match to TRBD1 (6 bases). CDR1 is SGHNT, CDR2 YYREEE, per germline (reference sequence). This CDR3 is built from 14 residues. Trimming took 3 bases from V and 1 from J, leaving 10 bases between them. CDR3: CASSSGAANTEAFF. CDR3 coding DNA: TGTGCCAGCAGCTCAGGGGCCGCGAACACTGAAGCTTTCTTT.

The gene calls are TRBV18 and TRBJ2-7; D is undetermined. Between the trimmed V and J ends, which lost 3 bases and 3 bases, there was a span of 6 bases. This CDR3 region has 12 residues. In germline, CDR1 is KGHSH, CDR2 LQKENI. CDR3 sequence (DNA): TGTGCCAGCTCACCTTCCAGCTACGAGCAGTACTTC. Translating it yields CASSPSSYEQYF.